Shown below are 31 T cell receptor beta chains from a single sample sequenced in a study of vaccination effects on CD4 cells after COVID-19. No antigen is known for these receptors. Only in-frame clones appear in the TCRdb table, and some are missing; sequencing was by immunoSEQ multiplex PCR. The sample holds 45,000 to 60,000 clones, 60% to 85% seen once. Researchers isolated CD4+ T cells once approximately eleven days of culture had elapsed. The sequencing here drew on CD4+ T cells from PBMCs cultured without peptide, taken before COVID-19 vaccination. These receptors all come from a human donor who had a prior SARS-CoV-2 infection.

This chain links TRBV11-2 with TRBJ2-1, with TRBD1 matching over 7 bases. Unmatched junction bases numbered 8, after V lost 4 bases and J lost 11 bases. The CDR3 is made up of 13 amino acids. Germline V gene data show CDR1 as SGHAT and CDR2 as FQNNGV. The CDR3 DNA reads TGTGCCAGCAGCTCGGTGACAGGGAGAAAGCAGTTCTTC. Its protein product is CASSSVTGRKQFF.

This chain joins TRBV10-2 and TRBJ1-1; D uncertain. With 8 bases removed from V and 4 bases from J, the gap between germline ends came to 14 bases. Germline CDR1 reads WSHSY; CDR2 reads SAAADI. This CDR3 contains 13 residues. CDR3 sequence: CASWREVGTEAFF. CDR3 coding DNA: TGCGCCAGCTGGAGGGAAGTAGGCACTGAAGCTTTCTTT.

The chain couples TRBV6-2 or TRBV6-3 to TRBJ2-1; the D is unclear. This CDR3 is built from 12 residues. Trimming pared 2 bases from V and 8 bases from J, leaving 7 bases between. Germline-derived CDR1 and CDR2 are MNHEY and SVGEGT. The DNA of the CDR3 is TGTGCCAGCAGTTACCCTGTAGATGAGCAGTTCTTC. As protein: CASSYPVDEQFF.

The genes are TRBV20-1 and TRBJ2-1; 12 positions match TRBD2. The CDR3 runs to 15 residues. The germline V gene encodes CDR1 DFQATT and CDR2 SNEGSKA (reference sequence). The J segment lost 10 bases and the V segment lost 3 bases, leaving 10 bases of the junction unmatched. The CDR3 DNA reads TGCAGTGCTAGTAAGCTAGCGGGAGGGGGGAGCGAGCAGTTCTTC. It translates to CSASKLAGGGSEQFF.

V usage is TRBV12-3 or TRBV12-4 and J usage is TRBJ1-1; no clear D gene. This CDR3 has 12 amino acids. V dropped 1 base and J dropped 4 bases, with 4 bases sitting between them. DNA of the CDR3: TGTGCCAGCAGTTTAGAGAGCACTGAAGCTTTCTTT. Its translation is CASSLESTEAFF.

V is TRBV6-5 and J is TRBJ2-4; no clear D gene. The length of the CDR3 is 12 residues. CDR1 and CDR2 from the germline V gene are MNHEY and SVGAGI. Trimming stripped 6 bases from V and 6 bases from J, with 9 bases between. The CDR3 region is CASRASANIQYF. DNA of the CDR3: TGTGCCAGCAGGGCCTCTGCAAACATTCAGTACTTC.

The rearrangement links TRBV4-1 to TRBJ2-7; D is perhaps TRBD1 (5 bases). CDR1 and CDR2 from the germline V gene are MGHRA and YSYEKL. The CDR3 consists of 16 residues. V was cut by 1 base and J by 4 bases, with 17 bases left in between. The CDR3 loop is CASSQVGRAYHYEQYF. The CDR3 region has the DNA TGCGCCAGCAGCCAAGTCGGCAGGGCGTATCATTACGAGCAGTACTTC.

V usage is TRBV6-1 and J usage is TRBJ1-1, with unresolved D. The germline gives CDR1 MNHNS, CDR2 SASEGT. The CDR3 extends over 14 amino acids. Trimming left V 1 base short and J 2 bases short, with 8 bases between. The CDR3 region is CASSEVVGNTEAFF. The CDR3 DNA reads TGTGCCAGCAGTGAAGTTGTCGGTAACACTGAAGCTTTCTTT.

V gene TRBV7-2 combines with J gene TRBJ2-5; D is possibly TRBD2 (7 bases). From germline, CDR1 is SGHTA and CDR2 FQGNSA. V was cut by 0 bases and J by 7 bases, with 18 bases left in between. CDR3 length equals 16 residues. The CDR3: CASSLAAGRGGLTQYF. The CDR3 DNA follows: TGTGCCAGCAGCTTAGCTGCCGGCAGGGGAGGGTTGACCCAGTACTTC.

The chain's CDR3 is CASRKWDSSYEQYF. CDR3 sequence (DNA): TGTGCCAGCAGGAAGTGGGACAGCTCCTACGAGCAGTACTTC. V usage is TRBV5-5 and J usage is TRBJ2-7; 7 bases line up with TRBD1. CDR1 is SGHKS, CDR2 YYEKEE, per germline (reference sequence). The trim removed 5 bases at V and 0 bases at J, leaving 5 bases unmatched. CDR3 size: 14 residues.

This clone was seen more than once but under ten times. CDR3 in DNA: TGCGCCAGCAGCCAATCTGGAAACACCATATATTTT. Its protein is CASSQSGNTIYF. This chain links TRBV4-1 with TRBJ1-3, with D hard to call. Per the germline V gene, CDR1 is MGHRA and CDR2 is YSYEKL. Trimming pared 2 bases from V and 1 base from J, leaving 0 bases between. This CDR3 is built from 12 residues.

V is TRBV5-1 and J is TRBJ2-5; TRBD2 matches at 8 bases. CDR1 SGHRS and CDR2 YFSETQ come from the germline V gene. The V segment lost 5 bases and the J segment 1 base; nucleotides outside the gene matches: 4. The CDR3 is 14 amino acids. In DNA form, the CDR3 reads TGCGCCAGCAGTGATAGCGGGGCCCAAGAGACCCAGTACTTC. Encoded protein: CASSDSGAQETQYF.

The rearrangement links TRBV18 to TRBJ1-5; maybe TRBD1 (6 bases). CDR1 is KGHSH and CDR2 is LQKENI in the germline V gene. This CDR3 spans 15 amino acids. The germline V and J ends were trimmed by 3 bases and 6 bases, with 15 bases remaining between them. CDR3 sequence: CASSPGGGAGQPQHF. The CDR3 DNA follows: TGTGCCAGCTCACCCGGAGGGGGGGCCGGTCAGCCCCAGCATTTT.

The gene calls are TRBV18 and TRBJ2-3; D not certain. Trimming left V 1 base short and J 2 bases short, with 4 bases between. The CDR3 has 13 residues. The germline V gene encodes CDR1 KGHSH and CDR2 LQKENI. Here the CDR3 reads CASSPRNTDTQYF. CDR3 in DNA: TGTGCCAGCTCACCACGGAACACAGATACGCAGTATTTT.

This clone is labeled as medium-sized. The junction and the germline gene differ at one end; a read error may be behind it. The chain combines TRBV19 with TRBJ2-4, with 8 positions matching TRBD1. Germline V gene sequence: CDR1 LNHDA, CDR2 SQIVND (reference sequence). The CDR3 runs to 13 residues. CDR3 amino acids: CASSIFQTGTGGF. CDR3 in DNA: TGTGCCAGTAGTATTTTTCAGACCGGGACAGGCGGATTC.

The chain has TRBV11-3 and TRBJ2-7; maybe TRBD1 (6 bases). Germline CDR1 SGHNT, CDR2 YENEEA. This CDR3 contains 16 residues. Trimming cost V 5 bases and J 2 bases, with 19 bases left between them. CDR3 in amino acids: CASSADWGRPTYEQYF. CDR3 nucleotides: TGTGCCAGCAGCGCAGACTGGGGGCGCCCCACCTACGAGCAGTACTTC.

The chain joins TRBV27 to TRBJ1-2, with D uncertain. V lost 5 bases and J 4 bases, leaving 11 bases between the germline ends. CDR3 length: 13 residues. CDR1 MNHEY and CDR2 SMNVEV come from the germline V gene (reference sequence). CDR3 nucleotide sequence: TGTGCCAGCAGTCCTAGAGCCTTCTATGGCTACACCTTC. Its protein product is CASSPRAFYGYTF.

This clone was observed once. The V and J genes are TRBV7-9 and TRBJ2-2, with D perhaps assigned TRBD1 or TRBD2 (5 bases each). There are 15 residues in the CDR3. Trimming removed 2 bases from V and 4 bases from J, with 11 bases in between. Germline CDR1 SEHNR, CDR2 FQNEAQ (reference sequence). CDR3 nucleotides: TGTGCCAGCAGCTTAAGTACAGGAGGCACCGGGGAGCTGTTTTTT. Amino acid sequence: CASSLSTGGTGELFF.

The CDR3 loop reads CAWSVHGGIRETQYF. CDR3 coding DNA: TGTGCCTGGAGTGTACACGGGGGGATAAGGGAGACCCAGTACTTC. The J gene is TRBJ2-5, the V gene TRBV30; 7 positions match TRBD2. This CDR3 contains 15 residues. Looked up from germline, CDR1 is GTSNPN and CDR2 is SVGIG (reference sequence). V was clipped by 0 bases and J by 5 bases; unmatched bases: 9.

V is TRBV6-6 and J is TRBJ1-2; D might be TRBD1 (6 bases). Per germline, CDR1 MNHNY and CDR2 SVGAGI (reference sequence). The ends were cut back, 8 bases at V and 3 bases at J, with 19 bases in the middle. This CDR3 is built from 15 residues. Here the CDR3 reads CASLRGGAGYYGYTF. DNA of the CDR3: TGTGCCAGCCTTAGGGGGGGGGCGGGATACTATGGCTACACCTTC.

V gene TRBV5-8 combines with J gene TRBJ2-7, with 14 bases that match TRBD2. Trimming removed 4 bases from V and 2 bases from J; junction bases left unmatched: 8. Germline CDR1 reads SGHTS; CDR2 reads YDEGEE. The CDR3 contains 17 residues. CDR3 protein: CASSPGLAGELTYEQYF. The CDR3 nucleotides read TGTGCCAGCAGCCCGGGACTAGCGGGAGAGTTAACCTACGAGCAGTACTTC.

The chain employs TRBV3-1 (or the pseudogene TRBV3-2) and TRBJ1-2, with 9 positions matching TRBD1. The V and J ends lost 0 bases and 13 bases, in that order; junction bases with no gene match: 12. CDR3 size: 15 residues. Looked up from germline, CDR1 is LGHDT and CDR2 is YNNKEL (reference sequence). In DNA form, the CDR3 reads TGTGCCAGCAGCCAAGATTTTAGCGACAGGGGGAGTTCCACCTTC. Translated: CASSQDFSDRGSSTF.

The rearrangement joins TRBV30 to TRBJ1-6, with D possibly matching TRBD1 (6 bases). Germline CDR1 GTSNPN, CDR2 SVGIG (reference sequence). CDR3 length: 16 residues. The ends were cut back, 5 bases at V and 0 bases at J, with 14 bases in the middle. The CDR3 spells CAWATGKGSYNSPLHF. The DNA for the CDR3 is TGTGCCTGGGCCACAGGGAAAGGCTCCTATAATTCACCCCTCCACTTT.

This chain links TRBV27 with TRBJ2-7; weak D call: TRBD2 (5 bases). The CDR3 spans 14 residues. Between the trimmed V and J ends, which lost 5 bases and 7 bases, there was a span of 18 bases. Looked up from germline, CDR1 is MNHEY and CDR2 is SMNVEV (reference sequence). The CDR3 is CASSPQRTRREQYF. The CDR3, as DNA: TGTGCCAGCAGTCCCCAGCGGACCCGACGGGAGCAGTACTTC.

V usage is TRBV11-2 and J usage is TRBJ2-3; TRBD2 matches 8 bases. This CDR3 has 17 residues. Germline trimming cut 6 bases from V and 4 bases from J; bases unmatched to any gene: 15. The germline gives CDR1 SGHAT, CDR2 FQNNGV. As DNA, the CDR3 is TGTGCCAGCAGTCAACCTACCCGGGGGGGGGCATCAGATACGCAGTATTTT. Amino acids: CASSQPTRGGASDTQYF.

This chain connects TRBV6-5 to TRBJ1-1; the D gene is possibly TRBD1 (5 bases). Germline V gives CDR1 MNHEY, CDR2 SVGAGI. The CDR3 totals 13 residues. Trimming cost V 5 bases and J 0 bases, with 7 bases left between them. CDR3 coding DNA: TGTGCCAGCAGTCGACAGATGAACACTGAAGCTTTCTTT. It yields the protein CASSRQMNTEAFF.

The J gene is TRBJ2-3, the V gene TRBV4-3; D is possibly TRBD1 (6 bases). CDR1 and CDR2 from the germline V gene are LGHNA and YSLEER. CDR3 length: 14 residues. The V end lost 3 bases, the J end lost 4 bases, and 11 bases lay between the germline ends. The CDR3 protein is CASSQVGGADTQYF. CDR3 nucleotide sequence: TGCGCCAGCAGCCAGGTTGGGGGCGCAGATACGCAGTATTTT.

V gene TRBV5-1 combines with J gene TRBJ1-2, with a tentative D call TRBD1 (6 bases). Germline V gene data show CDR1 as SGHRS and CDR2 as YFSETQ. The CDR3 length is 13 residues. Between the trimmed V and J ends, which lost 0 bases and 6 bases, there was a span of 9 bases. CDR3 DNA: TGCGCCAGCAGCTTGGTGGCAGGGGATGGCTACACCTTC. Residues: CASSLVAGDGYTF.

The chain has TRBV19 and TRBJ2-1, with 8 bases identical to TRBD2. This CDR3 contains 16 residues. Germline lookup yields CDR1 LNHDA and CDR2 SQIVND (reference sequence). V lost 7 bases, J lost 7 bases, and 15 bases stayed unmatched. The CDR3 is CASTLGAGRAANEQFF. The CDR3 DNA is TGTGCCAGTACTTTAGGGGCCGGGAGGGCCGCAAATGAGCAGTTCTTC.

The V and J genes are TRBV30 and TRBJ1-2; D is unclear. CDR3 size: 13 residues. Germline-derived CDR1 and CDR2 are GTSNPN and SVGIG (reference sequence). Trimming stripped 1 base from V and 4 bases from J, with 10 bases between. CDR3 sequence: CAWSGRNPYGYTF. CDR3 DNA: TGTGCCTGGAGTGGGAGGAACCCCTATGGCTACACCTTC.

The gene calls are TRBV3-1 (or the pseudogene TRBV3-2) and TRBJ2-3; D call uncertain. This CDR3 contains 11 residues. Germline V CDR1 and CDR2: LGHDT, YNNKEL (reference sequence). Trimming cost V 4 bases and J 4 bases, with 3 bases left between them. The CDR3 sequence is CASSLADTQYF. The CDR3 DNA reads as TGTGCCAGCAGCCTGGCAGATACGCAGTATTTT.